Following are 18 T cell receptor beta chains from one sample sequenced in a study of cytomegalovirus exposure and HLA in healthy donors. The PCR made use of 60 Vbeta and 13 Jbeta primers. TCRdb's copy holds only in-frame clones and misses some; the assay was immunoSEQ multiplex PCR. Of under 150,000 clones listed, approximately 77% are singletons. Source material: PBMCs. Receptors were obtained from a woman aged 40 to 55 in good health and CMV-seronegative.

V gene TRBV5-4 combines with J gene TRBJ1-2; D perhaps matches TRBD1 (6 bases). The germline gives CDR1 SGHNT, CDR2 YYREEE (reference sequence). There are 16 residues in the CDR3. V shed 4 bases and J shed 3 bases, with 19 bases lying between them. In DNA form, the CDR3 reads TGTGCCAGCAGCCCGCCAGGGGTAGGAGTCGACTATGGCTACACCTTC. As protein: CASSPPGVGVDYGYTF.

V gene TRBV7-9 combines with J gene TRBJ1-2, with 7 bases fitting TRBD1. This CDR3 region has 15 residues. The germline V gene encodes CDR1 SEHNR and CDR2 FQNEAQ (reference sequence). The V segment lost 5 bases and the J segment 3 bases; nucleotides outside the gene matches: 9. The CDR3 region is CASSAETGYDYGYTF. CDR3 sequence (DNA): TGTGCCAGCAGCGCCGAGACAGGGTACGACTATGGCTACACCTTC.

The V and J genes are TRBV6-1 and TRBJ2-7; a possible D gene is TRBD1 (6 bases). The CDR3 consists of 15 residues. Trimming took off 3 bases at V and 3 bases at J, with 15 bases between the two ends. Germline CDR1 is MNHNS and CDR2 is SASEGT. CDR3 amino acids: CASSDQGTGNYEQYF. CDR3 nucleotide sequence: TGTGCCAGCAGTGATCAAGGTACAGGGAACTACGAGCAGTACTTC.

J is TRBJ2-7 and V is TRBV6-5, with a weak D call TRBD1 (6 bases). From germline, CDR1 is MNHEY and CDR2 SVGAGI. The CDR3 runs to 16 residues. Trimming removed 4 bases from V and 2 bases from J, with 18 bases in between. The CDR3 DNA reads as TGTGCCAGCAGTTCCTCGGCGTCCAGGGGCCCCTACGAGCAGTACTTC. Encoded protein: CASSSSASRGPYEQYF.

The chain uses TRBV6-1 and TRBJ1-6; the D gene is possibly TRBD1 (6 bases). Germline CDR1 MNHNS, CDR2 SASEGT. The CDR3 contains 17 residues. The V and J ends lost 2 bases and 7 bases respectively, with 18 bases between them. The DNA for the CDR3 is TGTGCCAGCAGTGAATGGGCAGGGGATGTTCGGAATTCACCCCTCCACTTT. Its protein is CASSEWAGDVRNSPLHF.

This chain connects TRBV6-4 to TRBJ1-1; D perhaps matches TRBD1 (6 bases). Per germline, CDR1 MRHNA and CDR2 SNTAGT. Trimming shortened V by 5 bases and J by 7 bases, and 23 bases separated the two germline ends. The CDR3 length is 16 residues. The CDR3 bases are TGTGCCAGCAGTCCCAATCCGACAGGCCGAACAGGTGAAGCTTTCTTT. Translation gives CASSPNPTGRTGEAFF.

This clone turned up a few times. The chain links TRBV15 to TRBJ1-5, with TRBD1 identical over 8 bases. Germline assignment: CDR1 LNHNV and CDR2 YYDKDF (reference sequence). The V segment lost 0 bases and the J segment 6 bases; nucleotides outside the gene matches: 4. The CDR3 has 15 residues. For the CDR3, the DNA is TGTGCCACCAGCAGAGATCAGGGGGCTGGTCAGCCCCAGCATTTT. Protein product: CATSRDQGAGQPQHF. Full variable domain (rest looked up from reference TRBV15 and TRBJ1-5): DAMVIQNPRYQVTQFGKPVTLSCSQTLNHNVMYWYQQKSSQAPKLLFHYYDKDFNNEADTPDNFQSRRPNTSFCFLDIRSPGLGDTAMYLCATSRDQGAGQPQHFGDGTRLSIL.

The chain is built from TRBV7-9 and TRBJ2-7; D not resolved. Germline CDR1 is SEHNR and CDR2 is FQNEAQ (reference sequence). There are 15 residues in the CDR3. Trimming stripped 1 base from V and 4 bases from J, with 14 bases between. CDR3 DNA sequence: TGTGCCAGCAGCTTAGTGGAGCGCGGAGCTTACGAGCAGTACTTC. Amino acids: CASSLVERGAYEQYF.

This rearrangement joins TRBV25-1 to TRBJ1-1, with D unclear. Germline CDR1 is MGHDK and CDR2 is SYGVNS. The germline V and J ends were trimmed by 1 base and 0 bases, with 9 bases remaining between them. CDR3 length equals 15 residues. The CDR3: CASSESSNLNTEAFF. The CDR3 DNA reads as TGTGCCAGCAGTGAATCGAGCAACCTGAACACTGAAGCTTTCTTT.

This rearrangement joins TRBV7-6 to TRBJ2-7; D may be TRBD2 (5 bases). Trimming left V 2 bases short and J 5 bases short, with 13 bases between. The length of the CDR3 is 14 residues. Germline values: CDR1 SGHVS, CDR2 FNYEAQ. The DNA of the CDR3 is TGTGCCAGCAGCTTACTAGAGAGGGTTCACGAGCAGTACTTC. Translation: CASSLLERVHEQYF.

In this sample, this clone turned up a few times. J is TRBJ1-4 and V is TRBV6-6, with 7 bases matching TRBD1. The length of the CDR3 is 14 residues. Germline-derived CDR1 and CDR2 are MNHNY and SVGAGI (reference sequence). V lost 6 bases, J lost 4 bases, and 5 bases stayed unmatched. CDR3 loop: CASRQQGFNEKLFF. The CDR3 nucleotides are TGTGCCAGCAGGCAACAGGGGTTTAATGAAAAACTGTTTTTT.

The rearrangement uses TRBV19 and TRBJ1-2; 7 bases line up with TRBD1. The CDR3 has 12 amino acids. Germline CDR1 is LNHDA and CDR2 is SQIVND (reference sequence). The J segment lost 8 bases and the V segment lost 4 bases, leaving 4 bases of the junction unmatched. The CDR3 sequence is CASSTYRGGYTF. The CDR3 coding sequence is TGTGCCAGTAGTACCTACAGGGGCGGCTACACCTTC.

This clone was counted a few times. The V call is TRBV5-1, the J call TRBJ2-6, with D possibly being TRBD1 (5 bases). V shed 9 bases and J shed 0 bases, with 16 bases lying between them. Germline CDR1 is SGHRS and CDR2 is YFSETQ. The CDR3 runs to 16 residues. The CDR3 DNA sequence: TGCGCCACCAAAACAGGCCCGAGCTCTGGGGCCAACGTCCTGACTTTC. Its protein product is CATKTGPSSGANVLTF.

The rearrangement uses TRBV4-1 and TRBJ2-7; D might be TRBD1 (6 bases). The CDR3 sequence is 16 residues long. The V end lost 1 base, the J end lost 2 bases, and 15 bases lay between the germline ends. Germline assignment: CDR1 MGHRA and CDR2 YSYEKL. The CDR3, as DNA: TGCGCCAGCAGCCAAGGGCCAAGGGGGTCTCCCTACGAGCAGTACTTC. Translation: CASSQGPRGSPYEQYF.

V gene TRBV29-1 combines with J gene TRBJ1-2; weak D call: TRBD1 (6 bases). V was shortened by 6 bases and J by 0 bases, with 17 bases between the two germline ends. This CDR3 has 15 residues. Germline V lookup: CDR1 SQVTM, CDR2 ANQGSEA. This CDR3 reads CSVLQGMNSNYGYTF. Here the CDR3 DNA reads TGCAGCGTGCTACAGGGAATGAACTCTAACTATGGCTACACCTTC. The full variable domain, rest sourced from reference TRBV29-1 and TRBJ1-2, is SAVISQKPSRDICQRGTSLTIQCQVDSQVTMMFWYRQQPGQSLTLIATANQGSEATYESGFVIDKFPISRPNLTFSTLTVSNMSPEDSSIYLCSVLQGMNSNYGYTFGSGTRLTVV.

This sequence joins TRBV4-1 and TRBJ1-1; D not resolved. Deletions cut 2 bases from V and 1 base from J, with 14 bases between. The CDR3 is made up of 16 amino acids. Germline CDR1 reads MGHRA; CDR2 reads YSYEKL. CDR3 nucleotide sequence: TGCGCCAGCAGCCAACCTTGGTCCCGGGGGAACACTGAAGCTTTCTTT. It specifies CASSQPWSRGNTEAFF.

The V gene is TRBV28, the J gene TRBJ1-1, with a tentative D call TRBD1 (5 bases). The CDR3 has 12 amino acids. The germline CDR1 and CDR2 sequences are MDHEN and SYDVKM. V lost 6 bases to trimming and J lost 10 bases, with 15 bases between them. This chain's CDR3 is CASSQPIRGAFF. The CDR3 DNA follows: TGTGCCAGCAGCCAACCTATAAGGGGAGCTTTCTTT.

This rearrangement joins TRBV19 to TRBJ1-2, with 10 bases aligning to TRBD1. This CDR3 is built from 15 residues. Germline V gene data show CDR1 as LNHDA and CDR2 as SQIVND (reference sequence). The J segment lost 3 bases and the V segment lost 5 bases, leaving 6 bases of the junction unmatched. CDR3 bases: TGTGCCAGTAGTGCCCCGGGACAGGGGTACTATGGCTACACCTTC. Translation: CASSAPGQGYYGYTF.